The 24 T cell receptor beta chains reported below all come from one sample, sequenced in a study of OX40 agonist ivuxolimab in advanced cancers. Only in-frame clones appear in the TCRdb table, and some are missing; sequencing was by immunoSEQ multiplex PCR. The repertoire holds fewer than 70,000 clones, with about 86% as singletons. Source: CD4+ or CD8+ T cells sorted from blood, taken in a trial of the OX40 agonist ivuxolimab. Receptors originate from an adult with an advanced solid tumor such as melanoma, head and neck, liver or kidney cancer.

This rearrangement joins TRBV2 to TRBJ2-1; perhaps TRBD2 as D (5 bases). The V and J ends lost 7 bases and 2 bases respectively, with 9 bases between them. The CDR3 contains 13 residues. Germline loops: CDR1 SNHLY, CDR2 FYNNEI. The CDR3 nucleotides read TGTGCCAGCAACGGGGAAACCTACAATGAGCAGTTCTTC. It is translated as CASNGETYNEQFF.

The chain combines TRBV28 with TRBJ2-7; perhaps TRBD2 as D (6 bases). Germline lookup yields CDR1 MDHEN and CDR2 SYDVKM. Between the trimmed V and J ends, which lost 5 bases and 7 bases, there was a span of 18 bases. This CDR3 is 14 amino acids long. The CDR3 nucleotides read TGTGCCAGCAGTGCGCCGGGCCTTGGAGGGGAGCAGTACTTC. This gives the protein CASSAPGLGGEQYF. The variable domain in full, completed from reference TRBV28 and TRBJ2-7, reads DVKVTQSSRYLVKRTGEKVFLECVQDMDHENMFWYRQDPGLGLRLIYFSYDVKMKEKGDIPEGYSVSREKKERFSLILESASTNQTSMYLCASSAPGLGGEQYFGPGTRLTVT.

The V gene is TRBV19, the J gene TRBJ2-1; the match to TRBD2 covers 14 bases. There are 15 residues in the CDR3. The J segment lost 8 bases and the V segment lost 4 bases, leaving 4 bases of the junction unmatched. Germline-derived CDR1 and CDR2 are LNHDA and SQIVND (reference sequence). CDR3 bases: TGTGCCAGTAGTAAGGGGACTAGCGGGAGCGATGAGCAGTTCTTC. This gives the protein CASSKGTSGSDEQFF. Full variable domain (remainder filled in from reference TRBV19 and TRBJ2-1): DGGITQSPKYLFRKEGQNVTLSCEQNLNHDAMYWYRQDPGQGLRLIYYSQIVNDFQKGDIAEGYSVSREKKESFPLTVTSAQKNPTAFYLCASSKGTSGSDEQFFGPGTRLTVL.

This chain links TRBV5-6 with TRBJ2-7, with D hard to call. The V end lost 0 bases, the J end lost 2 bases, and 12 bases lay between the germline ends. The CDR3 totals 15 residues. Germline V gene data show CDR1 as SGHDT and CDR2 as YYEEEE. This CDR3 reads CASSLVGFFTYEQYF. The CDR3 DNA is TGTGCCAGCAGCTTGGTTGGGTTCTTCACCTACGAGCAGTACTTC.

With regard to this clone: Other nucleotide sequences from this sample produce the same CDR3. The J gene is TRBJ1-2, the V gene TRBV6-1; D not resolved. Germline-derived CDR1 and CDR2 are MNHNS and SASEGT. V was shortened by 2 bases and J by 2 bases, with 6 bases between the two germline ends. CDR3 length: 13 amino acids. The CDR3 region has the DNA TGTGCCAGCAGTGAACGGAAAAACTATGGCTACACCTTC. Protein: CASSERKNYGYTF.

This clone has only a few counts. DNA for the CDR3: TGCAGCGCAGACAGGGGGCCCGGCGAGCAGTACTTC. Residues: CSADRGPGEQYF. The chain links TRBV29-1 to TRBJ2-7; 10 nucleotides align to TRBD1. The CDR3 loop spans 12 amino acids. The V gene end was trimmed by 7 bases and the J gene end by 6 bases; junction bases not matched to a gene: 6. Germline V lookup: CDR1 SQVTM, CDR2 ANQGSEA.

The V call is TRBV6-5, the J call TRBJ2-1; TRBD1 matches at 9 bases. The CDR3 sequence is 13 residues long. The junction had 2 bases not matched to a gene; V was cut back by 2 bases and J by 9 bases. Germline assignment: CDR1 MNHEY and CDR2 SVGAGI. In nucleotides, the CDR3 is TGTGCCAGCAGTTACCTGACAGGGGGTGAGCAGTTCTTC. This gives the protein CASSYLTGGEQFF.

The V and J genes are TRBV28 and TRBJ1-1; the D is unclear. V was cut by 7 bases and J by 0 bases, with 12 bases left in between. Germline V gene sequence: CDR1 MDHEN, CDR2 SYDVKM. This CDR3 is 14 amino acids long. CDR3 nucleotide sequence: TGTGCCAGCACCTACTCCGGGGTGAACACTGAAGCTTTCTTT. It encodes CASTYSGVNTEAFF.

J is TRBJ2-5 and V is TRBV4-1; D gene uncertain. Germline values: CDR1 MGHRA, CDR2 YSYEKL. Trimming cost V 4 bases and J 4 bases, with 10 bases left between them. The CDR3 has 13 residues. CDR3 amino acids: CASSRLGSETQYF. CDR3 coding DNA: TGCGCCAGCAGCCGATTAGGTTCAGAGACCCAGTACTTC.

The rearrangement joins TRBV10-3 to TRBJ2-1; D unclear. Looked up from germline, CDR1 is ENHRY and CDR2 is SYGVKD. V was shortened by 9 bases and J by 4 bases, with 16 bases between the two germline ends. The CDR3 is made up of 14 amino acids. The CDR3 region is CAIKDSAAYNEQFF. CDR3 coding DNA: TGTGCCATTAAAGACTCGGCAGCGTACAATGAGCAGTTCTTC.

V is TRBV5-5 and J is TRBJ2-2; either TRBD1 or TRBD2 may fit D (5 bases each). This CDR3 has 13 amino acids. Per germline, CDR1 SGHKS and CDR2 YYEKEE (reference sequence). Trimming took 4 bases from V and 8 from J, leaving 12 bases between them. The CDR3: CASSRDLAGELFF. The CDR3, as DNA: TGTGCCAGCAGCCGGGACCTTGCTGGGGAGCTGTTTTTT.

The chain carries TRBV19 and TRBJ1-1; D unresolved. This CDR3 region has 12 residues. CDR1 and CDR2 from the germline V gene are LNHDA and SQIVND (reference sequence). Trimming cost V 4 bases and J 6 bases, with 9 bases left between them. This CDR3 is CASSNFPAEAFF. CDR3 DNA sequence: TGTGCCAGTAGTAATTTTCCGGCTGAAGCTTTCTTT.

This clone was detected once. J is TRBJ1-1 and V is TRBV19, with TRBD1 matching 8 bases. Germline CDR1 LNHDA, CDR2 SQIVND (reference sequence). The V gene end was trimmed by 5 bases and the J gene end by 4 bases; junction bases not matched to a gene: 12. The CDR3 runs to 16 residues. CDR3 protein: CASSALTNTGGTEAFF. DNA for the CDR3: TGTGCCAGTAGTGCATTAACTAATACAGGGGGCACTGAAGCTTTCTTT.

The CDR3 bases are TGTGCCAGTAGTTCCACTGAGACCCAGTACTTC. Protein product: CASSSTETQYF. V gene TRBV19 combines with J gene TRBJ2-5; no clear D. V was shortened by 5 bases and J by 5 bases, with 6 bases between the two germline ends. The CDR3 consists of 11 residues. Germline V CDR1 and CDR2: LNHDA, SQIVND (reference sequence).

This chain connects TRBV28 to TRBJ2-5; either TRBD1 or TRBD2 may supply D (6 bases each). V lost 6 bases, J lost 5 bases, and 19 bases lay in between. The CDR3 extends over 15 amino acids. Germline V gene data show CDR1 as MDHEN and CDR2 as SYDVKM. CDR3 in DNA: TGTGCCAGCAGCCCCCTGGCCCAGGGGAGGGAGACCCAGTACTTC. Amino acid sequence: CASSPLAQGRETQYF.

The chain couples TRBV23-1 to TRBJ2-2, with TRBD2 matching 7 bases. TRBV23-1 is an ORF, with its function uncertain. V shed 0 bases and J 4 bases; nucleotides not matched to a gene: 14. The CDR3 runs to 19 residues. The CDR3 DNA reads as TGCGCCAGCAGTCAATCTCTGAGCGGCCTAGCGGAAGGCACCGGGGAGCTGTTTTTT. It yields the protein CASSQSLSGLAEGTGELFF.

V is TRBV15 and J is TRBJ2-1; 7 nucleotides align to TRBD2. Germline V gives CDR1 LNHNV, CDR2 YYDKDF (reference sequence). V was pared by 6 bases and J by 7 bases, with 3 bases of the junction left unmatched. The CDR3 extends over 12 amino acids. The CDR3 reads CATRRELNEQFF. DNA of the CDR3: TGTGCCACCAGGCGGGAGTTGAATGAGCAGTTCTTC.

V usage is TRBV7-2 and J usage is TRBJ1-1, with no clear D. Germline CDR1 reads SGHTA; CDR2 reads FQGNSA. CDR3 length: 14 residues. V was clipped by 1 base and J by 5 bases, with 11 bases between them. CDR3 nucleotides: TGTGCCAGCAGCTTAGTCGTGTTATTAACTGAAGCTTTCTTT. Protein sequence: CASSLVVLLTEAFF.

This chain connects TRBV27 to TRBJ1-2, with D tentatively TRBD1 (5 bases). Germline V gene data show CDR1 as MNHEY and CDR2 as SMNVEV (reference sequence). The V gene lost 5 bases and the J gene lost 6 bases, with 16 bases spanning the gap. The length of the CDR3 is 14 residues. CDR3 sequence (DNA): TGTGCCAGCAGTCCAAGGACAACCGGTCATGGCTACACCTTC. Encoded protein: CASSPRTTGHGYTF.

The chain recombines TRBV5-6 with TRBJ1-1; TRBD1 is a possible D gene (5 bases). V lost 0 bases and J 0 bases, leaving 6 bases between the germline ends. This CDR3 is 14 amino acids long. CDR1 and CDR2 (germline): SGHDT, YYEEEE. CDR3 sequence: CASSLGQMNTEAFF. CDR3 in DNA: TGTGCCAGCAGCTTGGGACAGATGAACACTGAAGCTTTCTTT.

This sequence joins TRBV7-3 and TRBJ1-1, with D uncertain. CDR1 and CDR2 from the germline V gene are SGHTA and FQGTGA. CDR3 length equals 14 residues. V lost 2 bases to trimming and J lost 1 base, with 8 bases between them. The CDR3 bases are TGTGCCAGCAGCTTACTCCCGGGGAACACTGAAGCTTTCTTT. Translated, it gives CASSLLPGNTEAFF.

The J gene is TRBJ2-3, the V gene TRBV20-1; D is perhaps TRBD2 (5 bases). CDR3 size: 11 residues. Germline CDR1 is DFQATT and CDR2 is SNEGSKA (reference sequence). V dropped 6 bases and J dropped 7 bases, with 11 bases sitting between them. The CDR3 nucleotides are TGCAGTGCCGCCACGGGAAATACGCAGTATTTT. It is translated as CSAATGNTQYF.

The chain employs TRBV5-4 and TRBJ1-1; no reliable D call. Trimming left V 4 bases short and J 0 bases short, with 16 bases between. CDR3 length: 16 amino acids. The germline V gene has CDR1 SGHNT and CDR2 YYREEE (reference sequence). CDR3 sequence: CASSTRTVVMNTEAFF. The CDR3 DNA is TGTGCCAGCAGCACGAGGACGGTTGTCATGAACACTGAAGCTTTCTTT.

The chain uses TRBV9 and TRBJ2-7; D is uncertain. V gave up 3 bases and J gave up 0 bases, with 7 bases separating them. The CDR3 has 13 residues. Germline V gene lookup returns CDR1 SGDLS and CDR2 YYNGEE. In nucleotides, the CDR3 is TGTGCCAGCAGCGGCGGAATCTCCTACGAGCAGTACTTC. This codes for CASSGGISYEQYF.